Below, 18 T cell receptor beta chains from the same sample are listed, as sequenced in a study of blood T cells in healthy people across ages. With a J-beta primer mix and a sample-barcoded 5' primer, a second PCR ran roughly 6 to 11 cycles. TCRdb passed the 5' RACE reads through MiXCR, listing each CDR3 protein once. The sample comprises about a million distinct CDR3 sequences, around two fifths of which are singletons, and around 13% rests with the top ten. Sequencing was carried out using blood. All receptors come from a man between 18 and 29 years old in good health.

This clonotype was recorded only once. Germline is not matched at one junction end, which may reflect a read error. The chain has TRBV6-1 and TRBJ1-2; TRBD1 aligns across 8 bases. Per the germline V gene, CDR1 is MNHNS and CDR2 is SASEGT. This CDR3 comprises 16 residues. Written as DNA, the CDR3 is TGTGCCATCAGTGAGGGGACAGGAGACTCTAACTATGGCTACACCTTC. Protein sequence: CAISEGTGDSNYGYTF.

The J gene is TRBJ1-6, the V gene TRBV14; D unclear. The CDR3 runs to 15 residues. Looked up from germline, CDR1 is SGHDN and CDR2 is FVKESK. Trimming left V 4 bases short and J 7 bases short, with 14 bases between. CDR3 nucleotides: TGTGCCAGCAGCCCAGCTGGTACTTTCAATTCACCCCTCCACTTT. It translates to CASSPAGTFNSPLHF. The full variable domain, rest sourced from reference TRBV14 and TRBJ1-6, is EAGVTQFPSHSVIEKGQTVTLRCDPISGHDNLYWYRRVMGKEIKFLLHFVKESKQDESGMPNNRFLAERTGGTYSTLKVQPAELEDSGVYFCASSPAGTFNSPLHFGNGTRLTVT.

The chain has TRBV20-1 and TRBJ2-7; 9 bases are a match to TRBD2. The CDR3 has 14 residues. V lost 5 bases and J lost 7; bases outside the gene matches: 12. CDR1 and CDR2 (germline): DFQATT, SNEGSKA (reference sequence). The CDR3 coding sequence is TGCAGTGCTCCGACTAGCGGCTCCTACAATGAGCAGTACTTC. It is translated as CSAPTSGSYNEQYF.

This chain links TRBV29-1 with TRBJ1-2, with D perhaps matching TRBD1 (5 bases). The V end lost 6 bases, the J end lost 4 bases, and 12 bases lay between the germline ends. Germline V CDR1 and CDR2: SQVTM, ANQGSEA. There are 12 residues in the CDR3. Here the CDR3 DNA reads TGCAGCGTAGGCAGACAGCCCTATGGCTACACCTTC. It encodes CSVGRQPYGYTF. Filled out from reference TRBV29-1 and TRBJ1-2, the complete variable domain reads SAVISQKPSRDICQRGTSLTIQCQVDSQVTMMFWYRQQPGQSLTLIATANQGSEATYESGFVIDKFPISRPNLTFSTLTVSNMSPEDSSIYLCSVGRQPYGYTFGSGTRLTVV.

This clonotype was seen repeatedly, ten times or more. The chain has TRBV28 and TRBJ2-6; D is ambiguous. Looked up from germline, CDR1 is MDHEN and CDR2 is SYDVKM. The CDR3 spans 15 residues. The V end lost 5 bases, the J end lost 0 bases, and 8 bases lay between the germline ends. CDR3 sequence (DNA): TGTGCCAGCAGTCTCTTATCCTCTGGGGCCAACGTCCTGACTTTC. Protein product: CASSLLSSGANVLTF.

This clonotype was seen more than once but under ten times. The V and J genes are TRBV20-1 and TRBJ2-7; perhaps TRBD2 as D (5 bases). The V gene lost 0 bases and the J gene lost 4 bases, with 16 bases spanning the gap. Per the germline V gene, CDR1 is DFQATT and CDR2 is SNEGSKA (reference sequence). This CDR3 is built from 15 residues. The CDR3 loop is CSARDQRVRWYEQYF. In nucleotides, the CDR3 is TGCAGTGCTAGAGATCAGAGGGTGAGGTGGTACGAGCAGTACTTC.

This clonotype occurred a few times. This chain joins TRBV5-1 and TRBJ2-7, with D uncertain. The germline V gene encodes CDR1 SGHRS and CDR2 YFSETQ. Trimming removed 0 bases from V and 7 bases from J, with 17 bases in between. The CDR3 has 15 amino acids. CDR3 nucleotides: TGCGCCAGCAGCTTGGACAGATCCACTTACAATGAGCAGTACTTC. It specifies CASSLDRSTYNEQYF.

The V and J genes are TRBV2 and TRBJ2-3; D call uncertain. Per germline, CDR1 SNHLY and CDR2 FYNNEI. This CDR3 spans 17 amino acids. Trimming stripped 4 bases from V and 4 bases from J, with 21 bases between. CDR3 amino acids: CASSAWSVPTDPDTQYF. The CDR3 DNA reads TGTGCCAGCAGTGCTTGGTCGGTCCCAACCGACCCAGATACGCAGTATTTT.

Concerning this clonotype: No conserved phenylalanine or tryptophan is present at the end of the CDR3, so a read error is the likely explanation. This sequence joins TRBV5-6 and TRBJ1-5; no clear D gene. The ends were cut back, 4 bases at V and 5 bases at J, with 19 bases in the middle. Looked up from germline, CDR1 is SGHDT and CDR2 is YYEEEE. The CDR3 loop spans 16 amino acids. CDR3 region: CASSLRGEKYYQPQHY. CDR3 DNA: TGTGCCAGCAGCCTCCGTGGGGAAAAATATTATCAGCCCCAGCATTAT.

This clonotype has just a few counts. The chain employs TRBV2 and TRBJ1-4, with no clear D. Trimming left V 0 bases short and J 8 bases short, with 13 bases between. The germline gives CDR1 SNHLY, CDR2 FYNNEI. The CDR3 is made up of 15 amino acids. The CDR3 reads CASSEAHAEGEKLFF. The CDR3 DNA reads as TGTGCCAGCAGTGAAGCGCACGCAGAAGGGGAAAAACTGTTTTTT.

The CDR3 loop reads CASRLYSNTEAFF. CDR3 bases: TGTGCCAGCAGACTATATAGCAACACTGAAGCTTTCTTT. V and J are TRBV3-1 and TRBJ1-1, with D unclear. The germline CDR1 and CDR2 sequences are LGHDT and YNNKEL (reference sequence). Trimming took 6 bases from V and 2 from J, leaving 10 bases between them. This CDR3 is 13 amino acids long. The full variable domain, its missing parts supplied by reference TRBV3-1 and TRBJ1-1, is DTAVSQTPKYLVTQMGNDKSIKCEQNLGHDTMYWYKQDSKKFLKIMFSYNNKELIINETVPNRFSPKSPDKAHLNLHINSLELGDSAVYFCASRLYSNTEAFFGQGTRLTVV.

This clonotype was picked up many times. The chain is built from TRBV15 and TRBJ1-5; 8 bases align to TRBD1. Germline V gene sequence: CDR1 LNHNV, CDR2 YYDKDF (reference sequence). With V trimmed by 4 bases and J by 3 bases, 2 bases remained unmatched. The CDR3 length is 14 residues. The CDR3 is CATSKGQVNQPQHF. The CDR3 coding sequence is TGTGCCACCAGCAAGGGACAGGTCAATCAGCCCCAGCATTTT.

This clonotype turned up a few times. The junction shows a germline mismatch at one end, possibly a read error. This chain uses TRBV7-9 with TRBJ2-3; 7 nucleotides align to TRBD1. The length of the CDR3 is 14 residues. CDR1 and CDR2 from the germline V gene are SEHNR and FQNEAQ (reference sequence). The CDR3 DNA follows: TGTGCCAGCAGCTCAGGGGGACGATATGCTACGCGGTATTTT. Translating gives CASSSGGRYATRYF.

This chain links TRBV6-1 with TRBJ1-2, with D unresolved. Germline loops: CDR1 MNHNS, CDR2 SASEGT. V lost 6 bases to trimming and J lost 8 bases, with 22 bases between them. The CDR3 contains 15 residues. In DNA, the CDR3 is TGTGCCAGCAGGAATAGTCTAAGGGAGTATCGAGGCTACACCTTC. Translation: CASRNSLREYRGYTF.

The chain links TRBV7-2 to TRBJ1-6, with D maybe TRBD1 (5 bases). Trimming left V 0 bases short and J 8 bases short, with 17 bases between. CDR3 size: 17 residues. CDR1 and CDR2 from the germline V gene are SGHTA and FQGNSA. CDR3 sequence (DNA): TGTGCCAGCAGCTTAGCCTCAGGGTGGGGGAGTGATTCACCCCTCCACTTT. Translation: CASSLASGWGSDSPLHF.

A few counts support this clonotype. The gene calls are TRBV6-2 or TRBV6-3 and TRBJ2-7; no definite D call. The CDR3 is 13 residues long. Germline lookup yields CDR1 MNHEY and CDR2 SVGEGT. V was trimmed by 6 bases and J by 0 bases, leaving 9 bases between them. The CDR3 DNA reads as TGTGCCAGCAGACCAGCCAACTCCTACGAGCAGTACTTC. Its protein is CASRPANSYEQYF.

This clonotype was counted only a few times. This rearrangement joins TRBV2 to TRBJ2-7; 11 nucleotides line up with TRBD1. This CDR3 has 15 amino acids. The junction had 4 bases not matched to a gene; V was cut back by 6 bases and J by 0 bases. Germline CDR1 reads SNHLY; CDR2 reads FYNNEI. In nucleotides, the CDR3 is TGTGCCAGCAGGCATGGGACAGGGGGCTCCTACGAGCAGTACTTC. It yields the protein CASRHGTGGSYEQYF. Filled out from reference TRBV2 and TRBJ2-7, the complete variable domain reads EPEVTQTPSHQVTQMGQEVILRCVPISNHLYFYWYRQILGQKVEFLVSFYNNEISEKSEIFDDQFSVERPDGSNFTLKIRSTKLEDSAMYFCASRHGTGGSYEQYFGPGTRLTVT.

This chain uses TRBV6-1 with TRBJ2-1, with TRBD2 matching over 7 bases. Germline trimming cut 8 bases from V and 0 bases from J; bases unmatched to any gene: 7. Germline CDR1 is MNHNS and CDR2 is SASEGT. The CDR3 covers 15 residues. CDR3 nucleotide sequence: TGTGCCAGCGTCTCGCGGGGGAGCTCCTACAATGAGCAGTTCTTC. Translated: CASVSRGSSYNEQFF.